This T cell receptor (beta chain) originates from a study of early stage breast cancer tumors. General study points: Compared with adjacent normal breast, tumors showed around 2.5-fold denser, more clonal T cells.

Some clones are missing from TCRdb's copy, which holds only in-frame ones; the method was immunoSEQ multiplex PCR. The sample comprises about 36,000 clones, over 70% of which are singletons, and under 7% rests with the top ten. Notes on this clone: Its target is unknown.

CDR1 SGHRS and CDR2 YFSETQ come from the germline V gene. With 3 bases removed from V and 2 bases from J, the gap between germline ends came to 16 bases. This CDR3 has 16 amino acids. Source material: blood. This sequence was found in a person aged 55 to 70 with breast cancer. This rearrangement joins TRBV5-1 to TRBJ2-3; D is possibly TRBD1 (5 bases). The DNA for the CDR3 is TGCGCCAGCAGCTCAGGAACAGGTCGACTCACAGATACGCAGTATTTT. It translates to CASSSGTGRLTDTQYF.